This T cell receptor (beta chain) stems from a study of cytomegalovirus exposure and HLA in healthy donors. The length of the CDR3 is 12 residues. Germline values: CDR1 SGHDN, CDR2 FVKESK. V dropped 2 bases and J dropped 5 bases, with 7 bases sitting between them. Repertoires were generated with immunoSEQ multiplex PCR, while TCRdb's copy carries only in-frame clones and drops some. The sample lists about 98,000 clones, around nine tenths seen once, with roughly 3.7% in the top ten. These donors were members of the roughly 110-subject validation cohort, a group separate from the roughly 670-subject first cohort.

The receptor comes from a young woman in good health and CMV-seronegative. V usage is TRBV14 and J usage is TRBJ2-7, with D hard to call. Sequences were obtained from PBMCs. CDR3 DNA: TGTGCCAGCAGCCAACTTTCCCACGAGCAGTACTTC. Its protein product is CASSQLSHEQYF.